This T cell receptor (beta chain) was observed in a study of identical twins. CDR1 MGHDK and CDR2 SYGVNS come from the germline V gene. This CDR3 has 16 residues. Losses at the gene ends were 3 bases for V and 4 bases for J; bases not matched to a gene: 6. Each CDR3 protein is one row after TCRdb ran MiXCR on the 5' RACE reads. The table records hundreds of thousands of distinct CDR3 sequences, 18% of them present only once. Whole-study findings and limits: Not following the same donors, the study drew its conclusions from cross-sectional statistical analysis.

A note on this clonotype: The antigen is unknown.

This same sample was also part of a study on T cells expressing NK-cell markers. In that study: In a handful of donors, dominant NKG2C+ clonotypes were roughly 1.0-7.0% of CD8+ T cells. No clear determination of HCMV specificity was made for expanded NKG2C+ T cell clones.

This receptor was obtained from a woman younger than 35 in good health. The material sequenced was PBMCs. The J gene is TRBJ2-1, the V gene TRBV25-1; 10 bases are shared with TRBD1. CDR3 DNA: TGTGCCAGCAGTGACACGACAGGGGGCCGGTACAATGAGCAGTTCTTC. This encodes CASSDTTGGRYNEQFF.